This TCR beta chain emerged from a study of blood T cell repertoires in COVID-19. Study as a whole: PBMCs, B-cell-depleted T cells, or T cells were the source of the cDNA or gDNA that made up the material.

Assay: immunoSEQ multiplex PCR; the TCRdb copy retains only in-frame clones and omits some. The sample shows 200,000 to 300,000 clones, 88% of them seen only once. The receptor's source is a human donor in a cohort sampled during active COVID-19. Sequenced: peripheral blood.

The CDR3 is CASFPALSVSGNTIYF. CDR3 coding DNA: TGTGCCAGCTTCCCTGCCTTATCGGTCTCTGGAAACACCATATATTTT. The chain carries TRBV18 and TRBJ1-3; D is unresolved. CDR3 length equals 16 residues. The V end lost 7 bases, the J end lost 0 bases, and 16 bases lay between the germline ends. Germline assignment: CDR1 KGHSH and CDR2 LQKENI.